Listed below are T cell receptor beta chains from one sample, sequenced in a study of preoperative IRX-2 immunotherapy in early breast cancer. Generated by immunoSEQ multiplex PCR, the TCRdb table keeps only in-frame clones and is missing some. The top ten clones hold 9% to 12% of a sample with around 2,000 clones, about 64% of them seen once. Here the sequenced sample was tumor tissue, taken before IRX-2 immunotherapy. Receptor source: a human donor with breast cancer. Both conserved end residues are part of each CDR3. A D gene is named only where the DNA matches it firmly. Expanded clones get a size class; other rows say once, few or many, or leave the size out.

clone size	V gene	D gene	J gene	CDR3 DNA	CDR3 protein
NA	TRBV10-2	NA	TRBJ1-3	TGCGCCACCCAAAGGGACCCTGGAAACACCATATATTTT	CATQRDPGNTIYF
once	TRBV7-7	NA	TRBJ2-5	TGTGCCAGCAGCAGGGGAAGCGGATTCCAAGAGACCCAGTACTTC	CASSRGSGFQETQYF
NA	TRBV28	TRBD2	TRBJ2-3	TGTGCCAGCAGTTTATCCTATAGTTCGACTAGCGGCCGCACAGATACGCAGTATTTT	CASSLSYSSTSGRTDTQYF
NA	TRBV28	NA	TRBJ1-2	TGTGCCAGCAGTAGGCCCTCCGGCGGGGGGCCTCAGAGCTATGGCTACACCTTC	CASSRPSGGGPQSYGYTF
NA	TRBV2	NA	TRBJ1-4	TGTGCCAGCAGCCCCCGGGATGAAAAACTGTTTTTT	CASSPRDEKLFF
NA	TRBV30	NA	TRBJ1-1	TGTGCCTGGTTGGGACTGCCGAACACTGAAGCTTTCTTT	CAWLGLPNTEAFF
few	TRBV11-3	NA	TRBJ1-1	TGTGCCAGCAGCCTAGGAGGTGGCGGCACTGAAGCTTTCTTT	CASSLGGGGTEAFF
NA	TRBV28	NA	TRBJ1-2	TGTGCCAGCAGACGAACAGGGAACTATGGCTACACCTTC	CASRRTGNYGYTF
NA	TRBV7-1	NA	TRBJ1-1	TGTGCCAGCAGCTTAAGAGGGTGGACTGAAGCTTTCTTT	CASSLRGWTEAFF
NA	TRBV6-8	NA	TRBJ1-1	TGTGCCAGCAGCTTCTATATAGGGCCCGGGGGTGAGAACACTGAAGCTTTCTTT	CASSFYIGPGGENTEAFF
NA	TRBV11-3	TRBD2	TRBJ2-3	TGTGCCAGCAGCTTTGGACTAGTGAGGGATACGCAGTATTTT	CASSFGLVRDTQYF
NA	TRBV7-8	NA	TRBJ2-5	TGTGCCAGCAGCTCTAGCGAGGAAGAGACCCAGTACTTC	CASSSSEEETQYF
NA	TRBV19	NA	TRBJ1-5	TGTGCCAGCAGAAGACAGGTCAAATTTGGTGATCAGCCCCAGCATTTT	CASRRQVKFGDQPQHF
NA	TRBV19	NA	TRBJ2-1	TGTGCCAGTAGTGCGGGCCATGGGGGCAATGAGCAGTTCTTC	CASSAGHGGNEQFF
NA	TRBV6-8	NA	TRBJ1-5	TGTGCCAGCAGCCCGCTATGGAGGGGAGCTTTGAACAATCAGCCCCAGCATTTT	CASSPLWRGALNNQPQHF
NA	TRBV30	NA	TRBJ1-2	TGTGCCTGGGCTAGGGTCGCACGGGGCTACACCTTC	CAWARVARGYTF
NA	TRBV15	NA	TRBJ2-7	TGTGCCACCAGCAGAGGGGCCAGAGTAGTCGACGAGCAGTACTTC	CATSRGARVVDEQYF
NA	TRBV6-8	NA	TRBJ1-1	TGTGCCAGCAGTTACTCGCGCTCTGAAGCTTTCTTT	CASSYSRSEAFF
once	TRBV30	NA	TRBJ1-2	TGTGCCTGGAGCCAGGGGCCCTATGGCTACACCTTC	CAWSQGPYGYTF
NA	TRBV19	TRBD1	TRBJ1-2	TGTGCCAGTAGTAGGGGCTCCGGGACAGGGTTGTTCTATGGCTACACCTTC	CASSRGSGTGLFYGYTF
NA	TRBV6-8	NA	TRBJ1-2	TGTGCCAGCAGTGTTCAGATATATGGCTACACCTTC	CASSVQIYGYTF
once	TRBV28	NA	TRBJ1-2	TGTGCCAGCAGTCCAACTGAGATCTATGGCTACACCTTC	CASSPTEIYGYTF
NA	TRBV11-3	TRBD2	TRBJ2-5	TGTGCCAGCAGTCGCGTAGCGGGGGGGCCGGAGGAGACCCAGTACTTC	CASSRVAGGPEETQYF
NA	TRBV5-1	TRBD2	TRBJ2-7	TGCGCCAGCAGCTTGTTGGGACTAGCGGGGCACGAGCAGTACTTC	CASSLLGLAGHEQYF
NA	TRBV11-3	NA	TRBJ1-6	TGTGCCAGCAGCCCCCCCGGACCGTTTAATTCACCCCTCCACTTT	CASSPPGPFNSPLHF
NA	TRBV28	NA	TRBJ1-1	TGTGCCAGCAGTTTAAACAGGAACACTGAAGCTTTCTTT	CASSLNRNTEAFF